Below are 32 T cell receptor beta chains sequenced from a single sample in a study of a mutant IDH1 vaccine in newly diagnosed glioma. Profiling relied on immunoSEQ multiplex PCR, and the TCRdb table lists in-frame clones only, not all of them. The table has roughly 34,000 clones, roughly 76% seen once. Time point indicated: week 5, during vaccination. Each dose delivered 300 ug of mutant IDH1 20-mer peptide subcutaneously with imiquimod. Their antigen targets remain unknown. The sequences come from PBMCs, collected from a glioma patient whose treatment included an IDH1 peptide vaccine. The receptors originated from a man aged 45-65 years with glioma.

The genes are TRBV6-5 and TRBJ2-7, with no clear D. Germline-derived CDR1 and CDR2 are MNHEY and SVGAGI. This CDR3 comprises 13 residues. Trimming left V 7 bases short and J 4 bases short, with 14 bases between. The CDR3 reads CASTMGPLYEQYF. CDR3 nucleotides: TGTGCCAGCACCATGGGCCCCTTATACGAGCAGTACTTC.

V usage is TRBV11-2 and J usage is TRBJ2-1; possibly TRBD2 for D (5 bases). Germline V gene sequence: CDR1 SGHAT, CDR2 FQNNGV. The CDR3 runs to 15 residues. V was pared by 7 bases and J by 8 bases, with 21 bases between. The CDR3 DNA follows: TGTGCCAGCAAGGAAAGGGAGTTCCCTTTCGATGAGCAGTTCTTC. It yields the protein CASKEREFPFDEQFF.

CDR3 region: CAISETLGDTEAFF. In DNA, the CDR3 is TGTGCCATCAGTGAAACATTGGGAGACACTGAAGCTTTCTTT. The chain carries TRBV10-3 and TRBJ1-1; D is uncertain. V dropped 3 bases and J dropped 3 bases, with 11 bases sitting between them. The CDR3 is made up of 14 amino acids. CDR1 and CDR2 (germline): ENHRY, SYGVKD.

The rearrangement uses TRBV9 and TRBJ2-2, with TRBD2 matching 12 bases. Germline CDR1 reads SGDLS; CDR2 reads YYNGEE. CDR3 size: 18 residues. Losses at the gene ends were 0 bases for V and 7 bases for J; bases not matched to a gene: 10. CDR3 amino acids: CASSVDLAGGNLGGELFF. In DNA, the CDR3 is TGTGCCAGCAGCGTAGACCTAGCGGGGGGGAATTTGGGCGGGGAGCTGTTTTTT.

The V and J genes are TRBV7-2 and TRBJ1-6, with TRBD1 identical over 7 bases. The CDR3 contains 14 residues. Germline V lookup: CDR1 SGHTA, CDR2 FQGNSA. V trimming: 5 bases; J trimming: 7 bases; junction bases outside the gene matches: 5. The CDR3 sequence: CASSGQARNSPLHF. The CDR3 DNA reads TGTGCCAGCAGCGGACAGGCTAGGAATTCACCCCTCCACTTT.

The chain is built from TRBV5-1 and TRBJ2-1; tentatively, D is TRBD1 (6 bases). CDR3 length: 15 residues. Looked up from germline, CDR1 is SGHRS and CDR2 is YFSETQ. Trimming took 2 bases from V and 0 from J, leaving 9 bases between them. For the CDR3, the DNA is TGCGCCAGCAGCTTCGGACAGAGCTCCTACAATGAGCAGTTCTTC. It yields the protein CASSFGQSSYNEQFF.

CDR3 sequence (DNA): TGTGCCAGCTCACTTCACCGGGACAGAAAAGAGACCCAGTACTTC. It encodes CASSLHRDRKETQYF. The chain has TRBV18 and TRBJ2-5; 7 bases match TRBD1. The germline CDR1 and CDR2 sequences are KGHSH and LQKENI. The CDR3 is made up of 15 amino acids. Trimming cost V 4 bases and J 3 bases; bases outside gene matches: 8.

The chain joins TRBV6-1 to TRBJ2-1; a possible D gene is TRBD2 (5 bases). CDR1 is MNHNS and CDR2 is SASEGT in the germline V gene. CDR3 length: 10 amino acids. Trimming removed 6 bases from V and 8 bases from J, with 5 bases in between. In nucleotides, the CDR3 is TGTGCCAGCAGGGACTATGAGCAGTTCTTC. It translates to CASRDYEQFF.

In its sample, this clone was seen once. As DNA, the CDR3 is TGTGCCAGCAGCTTGAACGAGGGCTCAGCTTTCTTT. It encodes CASSLNEGSAFF. The J gene is TRBJ1-1, the V gene TRBV5-5, with no clear D. V dropped 1 base and J dropped 10 bases, with 11 bases sitting between them. The CDR3 is 12 amino acids. From germline, CDR1 is SGHKS and CDR2 YYEKEE (reference sequence).

The chain is built from TRBV19 and TRBJ1-2; D remains unclear. Germline CDR1 reads LNHDA; CDR2 reads SQIVND (reference sequence). V dropped 5 bases and J dropped 0 bases, with 10 bases sitting between them. This CDR3 is built from 14 residues. CDR3 sequence (DNA): TGTGCCAGTAGTCGAGGGAGCGCTAACTATGGCTACACCTTC. It yields the protein CASSRGSANYGYTF.

V gene TRBV5-4 combines with J gene TRBJ1-1; no definite D call. CDR1 is SGHNT, CDR2 YYREEE, per germline (reference sequence). This CDR3 has 14 amino acids. With 1 base removed from V and 6 bases from J, the gap between germline ends came to 13 bases. CDR3 in DNA: TGTGCCAGCAGCTTGCTCGGCGGGTACGCTGAAGCTTTCTTT. Protein product: CASSLLGGYAEAFF. The full variable domain, in which reference TRBV5-4 and TRBJ1-1 provide the parts outside the CDR3, is ETGVTQSPTHLIKTRGQQVTLRCSSQSGHNTVSWYQQALGQGPQFIFQYYREEENGRGNFPPRFSGLQFPNYSSELNVNALELDDSALYLCASSLLGGYAEAFFGQGTRLTVV.

V usage is TRBV4-3 and J usage is TRBJ1-6; D remains unclear. Germline V gives CDR1 LGHNA, CDR2 YSLEER. The CDR3 has 17 residues. Trimming took off 0 bases at V and 3 bases at J, with 12 bases between the two ends. The CDR3 coding sequence is TGCGCCAGCAGCCAAGACCCCGGGAACAGCTATAATTCACCCCTCCACTTT. It encodes CASSQDPGNSYNSPLHF.

V is TRBV6-1 and J is TRBJ2-7; D gene ambiguous. There are 10 residues in the CDR3. CDR1 is MNHNS and CDR2 is SASEGT in the germline V gene. The CDR3 spells CASRYGEQYF. In nucleotides, the CDR3 is TGTGCAAGCCGGTACGGTGAGCAGTACTTC.

The V gene is TRBV19, the J gene TRBJ2-3; no clear D. Germline V lookup: CDR1 LNHDA, CDR2 SQIVND (reference sequence). The CDR3 covers 14 residues. The germline V and J ends were trimmed by 3 bases and 4 bases, with 11 bases remaining between them. As DNA, the CDR3 is TGTGCCAGTAGTATGGAACAGAAACCAGATACGCAGTATTTT. Translation gives CASSMEQKPDTQYF.

The chain employs TRBV6-6 and TRBJ1-5; the D gene is possibly TRBD1 (5 bases). The germline gives CDR1 MNHNY, CDR2 SVGAGI (reference sequence). This CDR3 has 14 amino acids. V was trimmed by 7 bases and J by 6 bases, leaving 16 bases between them. Here the CDR3 reads CASIGAGFLQPQHF. As DNA, the CDR3 is TGTGCCAGCATTGGGGCGGGGTTTCTTCAGCCCCAGCATTTT.

This clone was picked up one time. The gene calls are TRBV14 and TRBJ2-3; perhaps TRBD2 as D (6 bases). Germline V CDR1 and CDR2: SGHDN, FVKESK. V was clipped by 1 base and J by 5 bases, with 7 bases between them. The CDR3 covers 13 residues. The CDR3, as DNA: TGTGCCAGCAGCCAAGGACTAGGAGATACGCAGTATTTT. Protein: CASSQGLGDTQYF.

CDR3 nucleotide sequence: TGTGCCAGTAAATTTGCTGAAGGAGAAGCTTTCTTT. The encoded protein is CASKFAEGEAFF. The rearrangement joins TRBV19 to TRBJ1-1; D not resolved. CDR3 length: 12 residues. Germline CDR1 LNHDA, CDR2 SQIVND (reference sequence). Trimming took off 7 bases at V and 8 bases at J, with 14 bases between the two ends.

This clone was seen once. The V and J genes are TRBV7-9 and TRBJ2-7; D not resolved. There are 16 residues in the CDR3. The germline gives CDR1 SEHNR, CDR2 FQNEAQ (reference sequence). Trimming removed 4 bases at V and 3 bases at J, with 19 bases between. The CDR3 DNA follows: TGTGCCAGCAGCTCCCCGGTAGGCCTTAGAGGCTACGAGCAGTACTTC. Its translation: CASSSPVGLRGYEQYF.

CDR3 nucleotide sequence: TGTGCCAGCTCCCCCGGGACTAGCGCGGACTACGAGCAGTACTTC. It translates to CASSPGTSADYEQYF. This chain uses TRBV18 with TRBJ2-7, with 10 bases identical to TRBD2. From germline, CDR1 is KGHSH and CDR2 LQKENI. This CDR3 has 15 amino acids. V lost 6 bases and J lost 3; bases outside the gene matches: 8.

J is TRBJ1-1 and V is TRBV18; D not resolved. This CDR3 region has 16 residues. Germline CDR1 KGHSH, CDR2 LQKENI. V gave up 2 bases and J gave up 1 base, with 14 bases separating them. The CDR3 nucleotides are TGTGCCAGCTCACCAGAGAGCTATGCCGCGAACACTGAAGCTTTCTTT. It yields the protein CASSPESYAANTEAFF.

The rearrangement links TRBV6-6 to TRBJ2-5; 8 positions agree with TRBD2. The V gene's germline CDR1 is MNHNY and CDR2 SVGAGI (reference sequence). The J segment lost 5 bases and the V segment lost 6 bases, leaving 8 bases of the junction unmatched. The CDR3 is made up of 14 amino acids. The CDR3 sequence is CASSRAGAGETQYF. The CDR3 nucleotides read TGTGCCAGCAGCCGAGCGGGGGCGGGGGAGACCCAGTACTTC.

The gene calls are TRBV2 and TRBJ2-1, with D uncertain. This CDR3 contains 12 residues. The V end was cut by 8 bases, the J end by 8 bases, with 13 bases between. Germline CDR1 and CDR2: SNHLY and FYNNEI. CDR3 amino acids: CASSTVADEQFF. The CDR3 nucleotides are TGTGCCAGCTCTACAGTTGCGGATGAGCAGTTCTTC.

The chain couples TRBV2 to TRBJ1-5; TRBD1 might be the D (5 bases). With 7 bases removed from V and 7 bases from J, the gap between germline ends came to 11 bases. The CDR3 totals 12 residues. Germline V lookup: CDR1 SNHLY, CDR2 FYNNEI. The CDR3 here is CASKGLRQPQHF. The CDR3 DNA follows: TGTGCCAGCAAGGGGTTACGGCAGCCCCAGCATTTT. Looking up the rest from reference TRBV2 and TRBJ1-5 gives the full variable domain: EPEVTQTPSHQVTQMGQEVILRCVPISNHLYFYWYRQILGQKVEFLVSFYNNEISEKSEIFDDQFSVERPDGSNFTLKIRSTKLEDSAMYFCASKGLRQPQHFGDGTRLSIL.

The gene calls are TRBV7-2 and TRBJ2-3; D ambiguous. The germline V gene has CDR1 SGHTA and CDR2 FQGNSA. The V end lost 3 bases, the J end lost 1 base, and 5 bases lay between the germline ends. The CDR3 sequence is 13 residues long. CDR3 nucleotides: TGTGCCAGCAGCTTGGACCGCACAGATACGCAGTATTTT. Amino acids: CASSLDRTDTQYF. The full variable domain, completed using reference TRBV7-2 and TRBJ2-3, is GAGVSQSPSNKVTEKGKDVELRCDPISGHTALYWYRQSLGQGLEFLIYFQGNSAPDKSGLPSDRFSAERTGGSVSTLTIQRTQQEDSAVYLCASSLDRTDTQYFGPGTRLTVL.

This chain joins TRBV2 and TRBJ2-1, with 7 bases that match TRBD1. Germline V gives CDR1 SNHLY, CDR2 FYNNEI. CDR3 length equals 13 residues. J was trimmed by 7 bases and V by 3 bases; bases with no gene match: 3. The CDR3 reads CASSEQGENEQFF. DNA of the CDR3: TGTGCCAGCAGTGAGCAGGGGGAAAATGAGCAGTTCTTC.

In DNA, the CDR3 is TGTGCCAGCAGCTTCGGACTAGCGGGAGAGTCCTACGAGCAGTACTTC. Amino acids: CASSFGLAGESYEQYF. The chain is built from TRBV7-2 and TRBJ2-7; 13 nucleotides align to TRBD2. This CDR3 comprises 16 residues. Germline V lookup: CDR1 SGHTA, CDR2 FQGNSA. The trim removed 3 bases at V and 1 base at J, leaving 3 bases unmatched.

The rearrangement uses TRBV5-4 and TRBJ2-3; 15 positions agree with TRBD2. Germline V gene data show CDR1 as SGHNT and CDR2 as YYREEE (reference sequence). The CDR3 totals 16 residues. Losses at the gene ends were 4 bases for V and 4 bases for J; bases not matched to a gene: 4. The CDR3 protein is CASSPGLAGGADTQYF. DNA of the CDR3: TGTGCCAGCAGCCCGGGACTAGCGGGGGGCGCAGATACGCAGTATTTT.

The chain recombines TRBV7-9 with TRBJ1-2; D call uncertain. The CDR3 runs to 16 residues. The ends were cut back, 5 bases at V and 1 base at J, with 17 bases in the middle. Germline values: CDR1 SEHNR, CDR2 FQNEAQ (reference sequence). CDR3: CASSQRTLGGNYGYTF. The CDR3 bases are TGTGCCAGCAGCCAAAGGACCCTGGGAGGTAACTATGGCTACACCTTC.

The chain employs TRBV19 and TRBJ1-5; D uncertain. This CDR3 spans 12 amino acids. V lost 5 bases and J 6 bases, leaving 8 bases between the germline ends. Germline CDR1 LNHDA, CDR2 SQIVND (reference sequence). This chain's CDR3 is CASSGETQPQHF. For the CDR3, the DNA is TGTGCCAGTAGTGGGGAAACTCAGCCCCAGCATTTT. The full variable domain, completed using reference TRBV19 and TRBJ1-5, is DGGITQSPKYLFRKEGQNVTLSCEQNLNHDAMYWYRQDPGQGLRLIYYSQIVNDFQKGDIAEGYSVSREKKESFPLTVTSAQKNPTAFYLCASSGETQPQHFGDGTRLSIL.

The rearrangement uses TRBV5-1 and TRBJ2-1; D possibly corresponds to TRBD1 (5 bases). V was cut by 1 base and J by 9 bases, with 17 bases left in between. The CDR3 is made up of 15 amino acids. Looked up from germline, CDR1 is SGHRS and CDR2 is YFSETQ. CDR3 protein: CASSLTPGMGGEQFF. The CDR3 region has the DNA TGCGCCAGCAGCTTGACCCCAGGGATGGGCGGTGAGCAGTTCTTC.

This chain connects TRBV6-1 to TRBJ2-3; no clear D gene. V lost 1 base and J lost 0, with 8 bases in between. CDR1 and CDR2 from the germline V gene are MNHNS and SASEGT. The CDR3 contains 15 residues. The CDR3 sequence: CASSEGGPSTDTQYF. Here the CDR3 DNA reads TGTGCCAGCAGTGAAGGCGGTCCTAGCACAGATACGCAGTATTTT.

In its sample, this clone was seen once. The chain employs TRBV2 and TRBJ1-6; maybe TRBD1 (5 bases). This CDR3 is 15 amino acids long. The ends were cut back, 7 bases at V and 8 bases at J, with 18 bases in the middle. Germline loops: CDR1 SNHLY, CDR2 FYNNEI. The CDR3 spells CASTSTFARDSPLHF. DNA for the CDR3: TGTGCCAGCACCTCGACCTTTGCCAGGGATTCACCCCTCCACTTT.